Shown below are 6 T cell receptor beta chains from a single sample sequenced in a study of blood T cells in healthy people across ages. The authors ran a second PCR of roughly 6 to 12 cycles using a sample-barcoded 5' primer and a J-beta primer mix. TCRdb re-analysed the 5' RACE reads in MiXCR, keeping a single row per CDR3 protein. This table has 800,000 to 900,000 distinct CDR3 sequences, approximately 59% appearing once. Sequenced input: blood. These receptors were collected from a young man in good health.

The chain employs TRBV12-3 or TRBV12-4 and TRBJ2-5; possible D gene TRBD2, 6 bases. V lost 4 bases, J lost 2 bases, and 11 bases lay in between. This CDR3 has 14 residues. The DNA for the CDR3 is TGTGCCAGCAGTTGGGCGGGGCCGCAAGAGACCCAGTACTTC. Translating gives CASSWAGPQETQYF.

This sequence joins TRBV7-9 and TRBJ2-5; D unresolved. V lost 11 bases, J lost 1 base, and 23 bases lay in between. Germline V lookup: CDR1 SEHNR, CDR2 FQNEAQ (reference sequence). The CDR3 spans 16 residues. CDR3 nucleotide sequence: TGTGCCGTCATCGCCCCTGAACTAACCGGCCAAGAGACCCAGTACTTC. Encoded protein: CAVIAPELTGQETQYF.

This clonotype occurred a few times. This chain joins TRBV6-6 and TRBJ2-5, with 11 bases matching TRBD2. The CDR3 runs 16 residues. Germline trimming cut 2 bases from V and 3 bases from J; bases unmatched to any gene: 5. Germline loops: CDR1 MNHNY, CDR2 SVGAGI (reference sequence). CDR3 residues: CASSYTSGGVKETQYF. As DNA, the CDR3 is TGTGCCAGCAGTTACACTAGCGGGGGCGTGAAAGAGACCCAGTACTTC.

The rearrangement links TRBV7-2 to TRBJ2-7, with D hard to call. Trimming left V 2 bases short and J 0 bases short, with 17 bases between. Germline assignment: CDR1 SGHTA and CDR2 FQGNSA. The CDR3 totals 17 residues. CDR3 loop: CASSLWVKVGGSYEQYF. DNA of the CDR3: TGTGCCAGCAGCTTATGGGTAAAGGTAGGCGGCTCCTACGAGCAGTACTTC.

This chain joins TRBV29-1 and TRBJ2-7; D might be TRBD2 (6 bases). Germline V gene lookup returns CDR1 SQVTM and CDR2 ANQGSEA. The V end was cut by 3 bases, the J end by 0 bases, with 12 bases between. The CDR3 has 14 amino acids. The CDR3, as DNA: TGCAGCGTTGAGGGGGAGGTGGTCTCCTACGAGCAGTACTTC. It translates to CSVEGEVVSYEQYF.

This clonotype turned up a few times. The chain links TRBV6-1 to TRBJ2-1, with a possible D match to TRBD1 (6 bases). CDR1 and CDR2 from the germline V gene are MNHNS and SASEGT. The CDR3 has 15 residues. V was trimmed by 6 bases and J by 5 bases, leaving 17 bases between them. For the CDR3, the DNA is TGTGCCAGCAGGGTGGACAGAGGGTACAACAATGAGCAGTTCTTC. Translated: CASRVDRGYNNEQFF.